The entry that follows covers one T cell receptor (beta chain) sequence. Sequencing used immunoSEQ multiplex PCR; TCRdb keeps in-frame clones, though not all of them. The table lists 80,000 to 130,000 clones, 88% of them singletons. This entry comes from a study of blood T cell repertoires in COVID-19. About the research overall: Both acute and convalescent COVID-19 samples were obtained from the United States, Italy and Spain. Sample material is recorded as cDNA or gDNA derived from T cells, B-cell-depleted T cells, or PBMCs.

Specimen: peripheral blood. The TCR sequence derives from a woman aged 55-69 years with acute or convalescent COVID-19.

The CDR3 nucleotides read TGTGCCAGCAGCCCCTTGGGAGCAAGAGATACGCAGTATTTT. This encodes CASSPLGARDTQYF. The chain uses TRBV28 and TRBJ2-3, with TRBD2 as a possible D gene (5 bases). V lost 6 bases to trimming and J lost 5 bases, with 15 bases between them. Germline V lookup: CDR1 MDHEN, CDR2 SYDVKM. The CDR3 runs to 14 residues.